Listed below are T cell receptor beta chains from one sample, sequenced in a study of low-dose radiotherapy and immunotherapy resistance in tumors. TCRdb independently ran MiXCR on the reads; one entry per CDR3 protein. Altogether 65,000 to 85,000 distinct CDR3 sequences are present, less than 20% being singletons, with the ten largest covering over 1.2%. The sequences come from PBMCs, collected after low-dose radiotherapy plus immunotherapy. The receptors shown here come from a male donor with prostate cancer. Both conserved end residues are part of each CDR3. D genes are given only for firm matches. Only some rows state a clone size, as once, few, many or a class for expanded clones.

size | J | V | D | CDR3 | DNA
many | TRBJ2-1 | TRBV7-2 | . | CFSGNNEQFF | TGTTTCAGCGGTAACAATGAGCAGTTCTTC
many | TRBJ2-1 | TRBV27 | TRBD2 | CASRSFSGSLGQFF | TGTGCCAGCAGATCCTTTAGCGGGAGCCTAGGGCAGTTCTTC
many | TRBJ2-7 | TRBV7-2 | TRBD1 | CASSRDRGGLYEQYF | TGTGCCAGCAGCCGTGACAGGGGGGGACTCTACGAGCAGTACTTC
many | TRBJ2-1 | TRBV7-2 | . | CASSHPTISYNEQFF | TGTGCCAGCAGCCACCCAACTATCTCCTACAATGAGCAGTTCTTC
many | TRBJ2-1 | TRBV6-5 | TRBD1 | CASSYSPPQGVYNEQFF | TGTGCCAGCAGTTACTCGCCCCCACAGGGGGTCTACAATGAGCAGTTCTTC
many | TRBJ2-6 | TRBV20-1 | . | CSAREGSGANVLTF | TGCAGTGCTAGGGAGGGCTCTGGGGCCAACGTCCTGACTTTC
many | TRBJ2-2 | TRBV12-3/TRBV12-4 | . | CATTLGGTGELFF | TGTGCCACCACGTTAGGGGGCACCGGGGAGCTGTTTTTT
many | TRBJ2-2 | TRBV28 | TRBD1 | CATTGGRANTGELFF | TGTGCCACCACAGGGGGCCGGGCGAACACCGGGGAGCTGTTTTTT
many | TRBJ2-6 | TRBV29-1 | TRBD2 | CSVAPGRAGANVLTF | TGCAGCGTTGCCCCCGGGAGGGCAGGGGCCAACGTCCTGACTTTC
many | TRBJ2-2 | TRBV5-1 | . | CASSLGQLTGELFF | TGCGCCAGCAGCTTAGGACAGCTAACCGGGGAGCTGTTTTTT
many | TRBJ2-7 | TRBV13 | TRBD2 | CASSRPSGGYYEQYF | TGTGCCAGCAGCCGACCTAGCGGGGGATACTACGAGCAGTACTTC
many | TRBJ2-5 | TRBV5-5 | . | CASSRSGTALGETQYF | TGTGCCAGCAGCCGCTCCGGGACCGCGCTAGGAGAGACCCAGTACTTC
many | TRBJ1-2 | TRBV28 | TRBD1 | CASSPGQSYGYTF | TGTGCCAGCAGTCCGGGACAGTCCTATGGCTACACCTTC
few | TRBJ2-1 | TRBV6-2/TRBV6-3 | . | CASSQTWGLQFF | TGTGCCAGCAGTCAGACCTGGGGACTCCAGTTCTTC
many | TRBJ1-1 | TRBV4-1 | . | CASSPRGENTEAFF | TGCGCCAGCAGCCCGCGAGGGGAGAACACTGAAGCTTTCTTT
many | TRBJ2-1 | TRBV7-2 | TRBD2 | CASSWTSGDYNEQFF | TGTGCCAGCAGCTGGACTAGCGGGGATTACAATGAGCAGTTCTTC
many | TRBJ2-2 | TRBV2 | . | CASSEDQDRYSNTGELFF | TGTGCCAGCAGTGAAGATCAGGACAGATATTCGAACACCGGGGAGCTGTTTTTT
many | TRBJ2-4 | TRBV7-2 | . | CASSLDSAAKNIQYF | TGTGCCAGCAGCTTAGATTCAGCGGCCAAAAACATTCAGTACTTC
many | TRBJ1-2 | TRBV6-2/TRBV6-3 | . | CASRSPGGYGYTF | TGTGCCAGCAGGTCCCCGGGAGGCTATGGCTACACCTTC
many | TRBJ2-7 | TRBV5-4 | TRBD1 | CASSLFTGAHEQYF | TGTGCCAGCAGCTTGTTTACAGGGGCCCACGAGCAGTACTTC
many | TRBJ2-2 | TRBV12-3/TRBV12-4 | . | CASSWVQPANTGELFF | TGTGCCAGCAGTTGGGTTCAGCCCGCGAACACCGGGGAGCTGTTTTTT
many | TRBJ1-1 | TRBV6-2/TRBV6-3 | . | CASSPIRGTEAFF | TGTGCCAGCAGCCCCATTAGGGGGACTGAAGCTTTCTTT
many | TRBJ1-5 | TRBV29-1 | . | CSVAQGPGEPQHF | TGCAGCGTTGCTCAAGGGCCGGGGGAGCCCCAGCATTTT
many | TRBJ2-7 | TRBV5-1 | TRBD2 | CASSFLSGSVGFEQYF | TGCGCCAGCAGCTTCCTAAGCGGGAGTGTGGGGTTCGAGCAGTACTTC
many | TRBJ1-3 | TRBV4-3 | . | CASSQDAGMYTIYF | TGCGCCAGCAGCCAAGACGCAGGGATGTACACCATATATTTT
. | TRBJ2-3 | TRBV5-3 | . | CASGRTANTDTQYF | TGTGCCAGCGGGAGGACAGCCAATACAGATACGCAGTATTTT
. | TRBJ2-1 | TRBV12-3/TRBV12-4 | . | CASSSQQGLNEQFF | TGTGCCAGCAGCTCCCAGCAGGGCCTCAATGAGCAGTTCTTC